One and the same sample provided the 5 T cell receptor beta chains below, sequenced in a study of T-cell memory formation after mild COVID-19. TCRdb called the 5' RACE reads again in MiXCR, with one record for every CDR3 protein. The sample contains 550,000 to 700,000 distinct CDR3 sequences, 17% of which appear only once. The material sequenced was PBMCs or a T cell subset sorted from them (not recorded which). The receptors were sampled from an adult woman who had mild COVID-19 (a few samples of this study predate the infection). Cell type and time point are not known.

This clonotype has a handful of counts. The chain uses TRBV30 and TRBJ2-1, with D perhaps given as TRBD1 or TRBD2 (6 bases each). The CDR3 spans 13 residues. Germline loops: CDR1 GTSNPN, CDR2 SVGIG (reference sequence). V lost 3 bases, J lost 8 bases, and 14 bases lay in between. This CDR3 is CAWRQGWGDEQFF. The CDR3 DNA follows: TGTGCCTGGAGACAGGGATGGGGGGATGAGCAGTTCTTC. Supplemented by reference TRBV30 and TRBJ2-1, the full variable domain reads SQTIHQWPATLVQPVGSPLSLECTVEGTSNPNLYWYRQAAGRGLQLLFYSVGIGQISSEVPQNLSASRPQDRQFILSSKKLLLSDSGFYLCAWRQGWGDEQFFGPGTRLTVL.

The chain is built from TRBV7-2 and TRBJ2-3; TRBD2 is a possible D gene (6 bases). Between the trimmed V and J ends, which lost 5 bases and 2 bases, there was a span of 14 bases. Germline V gives CDR1 SGHTA, CDR2 FQGNSA. The CDR3 length is 15 residues. CDR3 protein: CASSTWGDSTDTQYF. CDR3 coding DNA: TGTGCCAGCAGCACCTGGGGGGACTCCACAGATACGCAGTATTTT.

The table lists this clonotype with a few counts. The chain has TRBV27 and TRBJ1-2; 7 nucleotides align to TRBD1. With V trimmed by 9 bases and J by 4 bases, 8 bases remained unmatched. Germline CDR1 and CDR2: MNHEY and SMNVEV (reference sequence). This CDR3 is 13 amino acids long. CDR3 in amino acids: CASKTGKSYGYTF. CDR3 bases: TGTGCCAGTAAGACAGGGAAGTCCTATGGCTACACCTTC.

The chain carries TRBV5-6 and TRBJ1-2; 9 bases agree with TRBD1. CDR3 length equals 12 residues. Germline CDR1 and CDR2: SGHDT and YYEEEE. V gave up 4 bases and J gave up 10 bases; unmatched junction bases: 5. CDR3 coding DNA: TGTGCCAGCAGCAGGGACAGGGACGACTACACCTTC. Its translation is CASSRDRDDYTF. The entire variable domain, with the rest obtained from reference TRBV5-6 and TRBJ1-2, is as follows: DAGVTQSPTHLIKTRGQQVTLRCSPKSGHDTVSWYQQALGQGPQFIFQYYEEEERQRGNFPDRFSGHQFPNYSSELNVNALLLGDSALYLCASSRDRDDYTFGSGTRLTVV.

The chain couples TRBV7-8 to TRBJ1-1, with unresolved D. The germline gives CDR1 SGHVS, CDR2 FQNEAQ. The CDR3 covers 14 residues. V lost 0 bases and J 2 bases, leaving 7 bases between the germline ends. In nucleotides, the CDR3 is TGTGCCAGCAGCTTAGCGGGATTTAACACTGAAGCTTTCTTT. Translation: CASSLAGFNTEAFF. Using reference TRBV7-8 and TRBJ1-1 for the parts outside the CDR3, the full variable domain is GAGVSQSPRYKVAKRGQDVALRCDPISGHVSLFWYQQALGQGPEFLTYFQNEAQLDKSGLPSDRFFAERPEGSVSTLKIQRTQQEDSAVYLCASSLAGFNTEAFFGQGTRLTVV.